These 26 T cell receptor beta chains share one sample of origin, sequenced in a study of graft-versus-host responses after intestinal transplantation (dated by TCRdb to the early 2020s). Library method: the immunoSEQ multiplex PCR assay. TCRdb took this table from immuneACCESS and kept in-frame rearrangements with V and J called. Such tables lack part of the clones; where checked against another copy, unresolved V genes explain under half of the gap, and the rest is unexplained. This sample holds tens of thousands of clones; over 65% were observed only once. The top ten constitute about 1.1% of the sample. The sample consisted of PBMCs, taken 28 days after intestinal transplant. These receptors were obtained from a human patient who received an intestinal transplant, so some T cells may come from the graft donor.

This clone has a handful of counts. This rearrangement joins TRBV2 to TRBJ1-1; D remains ambiguous. The CDR3 contains 12 residues. The ends were cut back, 9 bases at V and 1 base at J, with 9 bases in the middle. The germline V gene has CDR1 SNHLY and CDR2 FYNNEI. The CDR3 DNA is TGTGCCAGGCGGACCTCGAACACTGAAGCTTTCTTT. It yields the protein CARRTSNTEAFF.

The J gene is TRBJ1-1, the V gene TRBV6-6; 7 bases agree with TRBD1. V lost 2 bases, J lost 4 bases, and 1 base stayed unmatched. Germline-derived CDR1 and CDR2 are MNHNY and SVGAGI (reference sequence). CDR3 length: 13 amino acids. For the CDR3, the DNA is TGTGCCAGCAGTTACAGGGGGCGCACTGAAGCTTTCTTT. Encoded protein: CASSYRGRTEAFF.

The chain is built from TRBV29-1 and TRBJ2-7; D is possibly TRBD2 (5 bases). V was cut by 7 bases and J by 2 bases, with 12 bases left in between. Germline V lookup: CDR1 SQVTM, CDR2 ANQGSEA. The CDR3 spans 12 residues. CDR3 sequence: CSAADSPYEQYF. The CDR3 nucleotides read TGCAGCGCCGCGGACTCACCCTACGAGCAGTACTTC.

This clone was seen a few times. This chain links TRBV28 with TRBJ2-2, with 10 bases that match TRBD1. The CDR3 has 19 residues. V lost 2 bases, J lost 1 base, and 10 bases stayed unmatched. Germline assignment: CDR1 MDHEN and CDR2 SYDVKM. For the CDR3, the DNA is TGTGCCAGCAGTTTACGGAGAAGGGGACAGGGGTTGAACACCGGGGAGCTGTTTTTT. Amino acid sequence: CASSLRRRGQGLNTGELFF.

The rearrangement links TRBV19 to TRBJ1-2; 7 nucleotides match TRBD1. Germline trimming cut 4 bases from V and 8 bases from J; bases unmatched to any gene: 16. The CDR3 has 16 amino acids. The germline gives CDR1 LNHDA, CDR2 SQIVND (reference sequence). The CDR3, as DNA: TGTGCCAGTAGTAGACTCACTGGGACAGAGTTCCAGGGCTACACCTTC. Its translation is CASSRLTGTEFQGYTF.

This rearrangement joins TRBV7-9 to TRBJ2-7; D is unclear. The CDR3 spans 15 residues. V lost 4 bases and J 0 bases, leaving 13 bases between the germline ends. Germline CDR1 and CDR2: SEHNR and FQNEAQ (reference sequence). The CDR3, as DNA: TGTGCCAGCAGCTCCCCCTGGCAGGCCTCCTACGAGCAGTACTTC. Its translation: CASSSPWQASYEQYF.

CDR3 DNA: TGTGCCAGCAGCTCAATCCGGGACAGACCCTACGAGCAGTACTTC. Amino acids: CASSSIRDRPYEQYF. V is TRBV11-2 and J is TRBJ2-7, with 7 bases fitting TRBD1. Germline V lookup: CDR1 SGHAT, CDR2 FQNNGV. With 4 bases clipped from V and 2 bases from J, the junction kept 8 bases outside the gene matches. CDR3 size: 15 residues.

The gene calls are TRBV5-6 and TRBJ2-3; 10 positions match TRBD2. The ends lost 0 bases at V and 4 bases at J; junction bases unmatched: 14. This CDR3 is 19 amino acids long. Germline assignment: CDR1 SGHDT and CDR2 YYEEEE. The CDR3: CASSLAKWRAGGPSDTQYF. Here the CDR3 DNA reads TGTGCCAGCAGCTTGGCCAAGTGGCGAGCGGGAGGGCCCTCAGATACGCAGTATTTT.

A few counts support this clone. This chain connects TRBV5-1 to TRBJ2-7; maybe TRBD1 (5 bases). V gave up 0 bases and J gave up 5 bases, with 12 bases separating them. This CDR3 is built from 14 residues. CDR1 and CDR2 from the germline V gene are SGHRS and YFSETQ. The CDR3 nucleotides read TGCGCCAGCAGCTTGGTCCAGGGTAGCAACGAGCAGTACTTC. This codes for CASSLVQGSNEQYF.

The genes are TRBV5-4 and TRBJ2-7; the match to TRBD2 covers 14 bases. This CDR3 is 15 amino acids long. V lost 0 bases to trimming and J lost 6 bases; unmatched junction nucleotides: 2. In germline, CDR1 is SGHNT, CDR2 YYREEE (reference sequence). CDR3 coding DNA: TGTGCCAGCAGCTTGGCGACTAGCGGGGGGGCCGAGCAGTACTTC. Its protein product is CASSLATSGGAEQYF.

The chain carries TRBV5-1 and TRBJ1-1; 7 bases fit TRBD1. The junction had 8 bases not matched to a gene; V was cut back by 4 bases and J by 2 bases. The length of the CDR3 is 15 residues. The germline V gene has CDR1 SGHRS and CDR2 YFSETQ. CDR3 nucleotide sequence: TGCGCCAGCAGCCCCTCCAGGGGGAGAAACACTGAAGCTTTCTTT. It translates to CASSPSRGRNTEAFF.

The chain has TRBV5-1 and TRBJ2-7; perhaps TRBD1 as D (6 bases). The germline gives CDR1 SGHRS, CDR2 YFSETQ. The CDR3 extends over 14 amino acids. V lost 4 bases to trimming and J lost 5 bases, with 16 bases between them. The CDR3 loop reads CASSRQEGGNEQYF. CDR3 DNA sequence: TGCGCCAGCAGCCGTCAGGAAGGGGGAAACGAGCAGTACTTC.

This clone has more than one count but fewer than ten. This chain uses TRBV7-9 with TRBJ1-1, with no clear D. From germline, CDR1 is SEHNR and CDR2 FQNEAQ (reference sequence). The CDR3 spans 13 residues. V lost 5 bases and J lost 5, with 12 bases in between. The CDR3 nucleotides read TGTGCCAGCAGCCAAGTTCCCTGGACTGAAGCTTTCTTT. This gives the protein CASSQVPWTEAFF. The variable domain in full, completed from reference TRBV7-9 and TRBJ1-1, reads DTGVSQNPRHKITKRGQNVTFRCDPISEHNRLYWYRQTLGQGPEFLTYFQNEAQLEKSRLLSDRFSAERPKGSFSTLEIQRTEQGDSAMYLCASSQVPWTEAFFGQGTRLTVV.

The CDR3 DNA is TGTGCCAGCAGCCAAGATGCATTCACACCGACAGGGGTACAAGAGACCCAGTACTTC. Its protein is CASSQDAFTPTGVQETQYF. This sequence joins TRBV14 and TRBJ2-5; 8 positions match TRBD1. V trimming: 0 bases; J trimming: 2 bases; junction bases outside the gene matches: 14. Germline loops: CDR1 SGHDN, CDR2 FVKESK. This CDR3 region has 19 residues. Complete variable domain (other parts from reference TRBV14 and TRBJ2-5): EAGVTQFPSHSVIEKGQTVTLRCDPISGHDNLYWYRRVMGKEIKFLLHFVKESKQDESGMPNNRFLAERTGGTYSTLKVQPAELEDSGVYFCASSQDAFTPTGVQETQYFGPGTRLLVL.

This sequence joins TRBV27 and TRBJ2-7; D is uncertain. This CDR3 comprises 14 residues. V was clipped by 2 bases and J by 5 bases, with 13 bases between them. CDR1 is MNHEY, CDR2 SMNVEV, per germline (reference sequence). The CDR3 is CASSLMPGRNEQYF. The CDR3 bases are TGTGCCAGCAGTTTAATGCCCGGAAGAAACGAGCAGTACTTC.

This chain uses TRBV7-2 with TRBJ1-1; D possibly corresponds to TRBD1 (6 bases). From germline, CDR1 is SGHTA and CDR2 FQGNSA. Trimming stripped 6 bases from V and 0 bases from J, with 14 bases between. The length of the CDR3 is 15 residues. The CDR3 DNA reads TGTGCCAGCAGGGGGGGCGTCATCATGAACACTGAAGCTTTCTTT. Translation gives CASRGGVIMNTEAFF. Using reference TRBV7-2 and TRBJ1-1 for the parts outside the CDR3, the full variable domain is GAGVSQSPSNKVTEKGKDVELRCDPISGHTALYWYRQSLGQGLEFLIYFQGNSAPDKSGLPSDRFSAERTGGSVSTLTIQRTQQEDSAVYLCASRGGVIMNTEAFFGQGTRLTVV.

The chain has TRBV9 and TRBJ2-3; 7 nucleotides agree with TRBD1. This CDR3 has 13 residues. With 3 bases clipped from V and 4 bases from J, the junction kept 2 bases outside the gene matches. Looked up from germline, CDR1 is SGDLS and CDR2 is YYNGEE. CDR3 protein: CASSGQGADTQYF. In DNA form, the CDR3 reads TGTGCCAGCAGCGGACAGGGAGCAGATACGCAGTATTTT.

The J gene is TRBJ1-5, the V gene TRBV6-1; TRBD1 aligns across 8 bases. The J segment lost 6 bases and the V segment lost 6 bases, leaving 7 bases of the junction unmatched. The CDR3 is 14 amino acids. Per germline, CDR1 MNHNS and CDR2 SASEGT. This chain's CDR3 is CASSLTGGRQPQHF. In DNA form, the CDR3 reads TGTGCCAGCAGCCTCACAGGGGGTCGTCAGCCCCAGCATTTT.

The chain couples TRBV7-9 to TRBJ2-3; D perhaps matches TRBD1 (6 bases). This CDR3 spans 14 amino acids. Per germline, CDR1 SEHNR and CDR2 FQNEAQ (reference sequence). Trimming removed 9 bases at V and 7 bases at J, with 20 bases between. CDR3 amino acids: CARRPGQTFYTQYF. Here the CDR3 DNA reads TGTGCCAGACGGCCGGGACAAACCTTCTATACGCAGTATTTT. Variable domain in full (rest from reference TRBV7-9 and TRBJ2-3): DTGVSQNPRHKITKRGQNVTFRCDPISEHNRLYWYRQTLGQGPEFLTYFQNEAQLEKSRLLSDRFSAERPKGSFSTLEIQRTEQGDSAMYLCARRPGQTFYTQYFGPGTRLTVL.

This clone showed up just a few times. The gene calls are TRBV4-1 and TRBJ1-3; D unresolved. V lost 1 base and J lost 0, with 10 bases in between. The germline V gene encodes CDR1 MGHRA and CDR2 YSYEKL. The CDR3 runs 16 residues. CDR3 sequence (DNA): TGCGCCAGCAGCCAAGCACCGGCGGGCTCTGGAAACACCATATATTTT. It yields the protein CASSQAPAGSGNTIYF.

The rearrangement links TRBV27 to TRBJ1-1, with TRBD1 identical over 11 bases. This CDR3 has 15 amino acids. The germline V gene encodes CDR1 MNHEY and CDR2 SMNVEV (reference sequence). J gave up 5 bases and V 5 bases, and 7 bases lay outside the gene matches. CDR3 protein: CASSTRTGGRTEAFF. The CDR3, as DNA: TGTGCCAGCAGTACCAGGACAGGGGGCAGGACTGAAGCTTTCTTT.

The CDR3 nucleotides are TGTGCCAGCAGCTTGAGACAGGGGAGCTCCTACGAGCAGTACTTC. Protein: CASSLRQGSSYEQYF. The chain uses TRBV7-3 and TRBJ2-7, with TRBD1 matching 8 bases. Germline CDR1 SGHTA, CDR2 FQGTGA. This CDR3 has 15 residues. The J segment lost 0 bases and the V segment lost 3 bases, leaving 4 bases of the junction unmatched.

The V gene is TRBV28, the J gene TRBJ2-3; 7 nucleotides agree with TRBD2. J lost 2 bases, V lost 1 base, and 9 bases had no gene match. From germline, CDR1 is MDHEN and CDR2 SYDVKM. There are 17 residues in the CDR3. Here the CDR3 reads CASSLFARGLDTDTQYF. CDR3 DNA sequence: TGTGCCAGCAGTTTATTCGCCAGAGGACTAGACACAGATACGCAGTATTTT.

The chain joins TRBV28 to TRBJ2-2; 7 bases agree with TRBD2. The CDR3 sequence is 15 residues long. The junction had 6 bases not matched to a gene; V was cut back by 2 bases and J by 6 bases. CDR1 and CDR2 (germline): MDHEN, SYDVKM. The CDR3 loop is CASSLGAGAAGELFF. CDR3 DNA: TGTGCCAGCAGTTTAGGGGCGGGAGCGGCCGGGGAGCTGTTTTTT. Using reference TRBV28 and TRBJ2-2 for the parts outside the CDR3, the full variable domain is DVKVTQSSRYLVKRTGEKVFLECVQDMDHENMFWYRQDPGLGLRLIYFSYDVKMKEKGDIPEGYSVSREKKERFSLILESASTNQTSMYLCASSLGAGAAGELFFGEGSRLTVL.

The chain links TRBV2 to TRBJ2-3, with 11 bases matching TRBD2. This CDR3 comprises 15 residues. V lost 8 bases, J lost 1 base, and 5 bases stayed unmatched. Germline V gene data show CDR1 as SNHLY and CDR2 as FYNNEI. The CDR3 here is CASSLSGGGTDTQYF. The CDR3, as DNA: TGTGCCAGCTCTCTTAGCGGGGGGGGCACAGATACGCAGTATTTT.

DNA for the CDR3: TGTGCCAGCTTTGGGCGAGCGGGAGTGCGGAGCACAGATACGCAGTATTTT. It translates to CASFGRAGVRSTDTQYF. The genes are TRBV7-2 and TRBJ2-3; 8 bases match TRBD2. Germline CDR1 reads SGHTA; CDR2 reads FQGNSA. The CDR3 has 17 amino acids. V shed 8 bases, J shed 0 bases, and the junction held 13 bases outside the gene matches.